The entry below describes one TCR beta chain. Its antigen is currently unknown. This record comes from a study of T cells after yellow fever vaccination. TCRdb reanalysed the 5' RACE reads using MiXCR and keeps one entry per CDR3 protein. The sample shows 250,000 to 350,000 distinct CDR3 sequences, 3.5% to 4.5% of them seen only once. Germline V gene sequence: CDR1 SGHNT, CDR2 YYREEE (reference sequence). V was trimmed by 4 bases and J by 4 bases, leaving 14 bases between them. This CDR3 is 14 amino acids long. The study's findings and limits: Post-booster repertoires again held most primary-vaccination clones (roughly 95% CD4, 88% CD8).

The J gene is TRBJ2-5, the V gene TRBV5-4; D is unclear. This sequence originates from a man between 18 and 35 years old who received the YFV17D yellow fever vaccine. The sample here was PBMCs, taken 15 days after the yellow fever booster vaccination. CDR3 coding DNA: TGTGCCAGCAGCCTCATTAGTCTGGGAGAGACCCAGTACTTC. Translation: CASSLISLGETQYF.